A single sample is the source of the 32 T cell receptor beta chains below, sequenced in a study of shared clonotypes between healthy human individuals. As defined, naive CD8 cells were CD45RO-negative and positively selected for CCR7, with terminally differentiated effector memory CD45RA+ cells excluded. TCRdb's table, derived via immunoSEQ multiplex PCR, lists solely in-frame clones and lacks some. The sample carries about 2,200,000 clones, about 93% recorded once. Input material: naive CD8+ T cells from PBMCs. The receptor set was obtained from a man aged 18-30 years in good health. Some clones in this sample may be carry-over from other donors' samples.

CDR3 DNA sequence: TGCGCCAGCAGCCAACCCGACCAAGTGAGAAACAATGAGCAGTTCTTC. Encoded protein: CASSQPDQVRNNEQFF. The chain has TRBV5-1 and TRBJ2-1, with D hard to call. V was cut by 4 bases and J by 5 bases, with 19 bases left in between. CDR3 length equals 16 residues. In germline, CDR1 is SGHRS, CDR2 YFSETQ. Full variable domain (remainder filled in from reference TRBV5-1 and TRBJ2-1): KAGVTQTPRYLIKTRGQQVTLSCSPISGHRSVSWYQQTPGQGLQFLFEYFSETQRNKGNFPGRFSGRQFSNSRSEMNVSTLELGDSALYLCASSQPDQVRNNEQFFGPGTRLTVL.

The V gene is TRBV5-1, the J gene TRBJ1-1; 8 bases align to TRBD1. V lost 3 bases to trimming and J lost 0 bases; unmatched junction nucleotides: 10. Per germline, CDR1 SGHRS and CDR2 YFSETQ. This CDR3 has 17 residues. CDR3 nucleotide sequence: TGCGCCAGCAGCTCAAAACTACGGGACAGGTTGAACACTGAAGCTTTCTTT. Translated, it gives CASSSKLRDRLNTEAFF.

Here the CDR3 reads CSARTGGAYEQYF. CDR3 sequence (DNA): TGCAGCGCCCGGACAGGGGGTGCCTACGAGCAGTACTTC. The rearrangement joins TRBV29-1 to TRBJ2-7; 10 nucleotides match TRBD1. J lost 2 bases, V lost 7 bases, and 5 bases had no gene match. CDR1 is SQVTM and CDR2 is ANQGSEA in the germline V gene. The length of the CDR3 is 13 residues.

The chain couples TRBV10-2 to TRBJ2-7; TRBD2 matches 12 bases. The CDR3 extends over 16 amino acids. Per the germline V gene, CDR1 is WSHSY and CDR2 is SAAADI. V lost 7 bases and J lost 3; bases outside the gene matches: 10. Written as DNA, the CDR3 is TGCGCCAGCATGGGCCTAGCGGGAGGGCCGGGCTACGAGCAGTACTTC. Translating gives CASMGLAGGPGYEQYF.

Remarks on this clone: Other DNA sequences in the same sample also yield this CDR3. CDR3 amino acids: CASSVGGGSTDTQYF. The CDR3 DNA sequence: TGTGCCAGCAGCGTAGGGGGAGGGAGCACAGATACGCAGTATTTT. The chain is built from TRBV9 and TRBJ2-3; 7 positions agree with TRBD2. The CDR3 length is 15 residues. Germline CDR1 and CDR2: SGDLS and YYNGEE. V gave up 0 bases and J gave up 0 bases; unmatched junction bases: 1.

The chain carries TRBV6-1 and TRBJ2-7; D assignment may be TRBD1 or TRBD2 (5 bases each). The CDR3 runs to 14 residues. Between the trimmed V and J ends, which lost 6 bases and 7 bases, there was a span of 19 bases. CDR1 is MNHNS and CDR2 is SASEGT in the germline V gene. The DNA of the CDR3 is TGTGCCAGCAGGAACCGGGACCAACTCGGGGAGCAGTACTTC. This codes for CASRNRDQLGEQYF.

The chain uses TRBV6-1 and TRBJ2-1; the match to TRBD2 covers 8 bases. The V gene's germline CDR1 is MNHNS and CDR2 SASEGT. J lost 2 bases, V lost 4 bases, and 7 bases had no gene match. The CDR3 is 16 residues long. The DNA for the CDR3 is TGTGCCAGCAGTGGCGGGGTAGCGGGACCCTACAATGAGCAGTTCTTC. This encodes CASSGGVAGPYNEQFF.

As DNA, the CDR3 is TGTGCCAGCAGTGATAGTAGGGGGACAGGGAACACTGAAGCTTTCTTT. Its translation is CASSDSRGTGNTEAFF. The chain links TRBV2 to TRBJ1-1; 8 bases match TRBD1. This CDR3 is built from 16 residues. The V gene's germline CDR1 is SNHLY and CDR2 FYNNEI. The V segment lost 3 bases and the J segment 1 base; nucleotides outside the gene matches: 7.

This chain uses TRBV28 with TRBJ2-1, with 10 positions matching TRBD2. V lost 6 bases, J lost 5 bases, and 7 bases stayed unmatched. Germline CDR1 and CDR2: MDHEN and SYDVKM. The CDR3 is 15 residues long. CDR3 coding DNA: TGTGCCAGCAGCCTACTAGCGGGATTTGACAATGAGCAGTTCTTC. Protein product: CASSLLAGFDNEQFF.

The V and J genes are TRBV28 and TRBJ2-7; 11 bases agree with TRBD2. CDR3 length equals 15 residues. V trimming: 6 bases; J trimming: 1 base; junction bases outside the gene matches: 5. Looked up from germline, CDR1 is MDHEN and CDR2 is SYDVKM. CDR3 sequence reads: CASRHGTSGSYEQYF. DNA of the CDR3: TGTGCCAGCAGACACGGGACTAGCGGTTCCTACGAGCAGTACTTC.

This chain uses TRBV5-3 with TRBJ1-3; the match to TRBD1 covers 7 bases. TRBV5-3 is filed as an ORF, its function uncertain. This CDR3 region has 15 residues. Unmatched junction bases numbered 9, after V lost 7 bases and J lost 2 bases. The CDR3 coding sequence is TGTGCCAGACTCCAATCCCAGGGGGCTGGAAACACCATATATTTT. This translates into CARLQSQGAGNTIYF.

The chain recombines TRBV4-1 with TRBJ2-7; perhaps TRBD2 as D (6 bases). The V end was cut by 1 base, the J end by 5 bases, with 12 bases between. Germline CDR1 and CDR2: MGHRA and YSYEKL. The CDR3 is 14 amino acids. The CDR3 coding sequence is TGCGCCAGCAGCCAAGGGGCTAGCGTCGACGAGCAGTACTTC. This gives the protein CASSQGASVDEQYF.

The rearrangement joins TRBV7-3 to TRBJ2-2; D unclear. Trimming cost V 5 bases and J 0 bases, with 7 bases left between them. The CDR3 runs 14 residues. Looked up from germline, CDR1 is SGHTA and CDR2 is FQGTGA. CDR3 coding DNA: TGTGCCAGCAGCGAAGACACGAACACCGGGGAGCTGTTTTTT. Its protein product is CASSEDTNTGELFF.

The chain employs TRBV7-8 and TRBJ1-1; no reliable D call. Germline V gene sequence: CDR1 SGHVS, CDR2 FQNEAQ. V was cut by 5 bases and J by 11 bases, with 15 bases left in between. CDR3 length: 12 amino acids. The CDR3 region is CASSPSSFTAFF. The CDR3 DNA sequence: TGTGCCAGCAGCCCATCTTCGTTTACTGCTTTCTTT.

V gene TRBV28 combines with J gene TRBJ2-7, with D hard to call. Trimming took 2 bases from V and 7 from J, leaving 6 bases between them. CDR1 and CDR2 from the germline V gene are MDHEN and SYDVKM. The CDR3 covers 11 residues. DNA for the CDR3: TGTGCCAGCAGTTTACAAGAAGAGCAGTACTTC. Its translation is CASSLQEEQYF.

The chain carries TRBV25-1 and TRBJ2-5, with D unclear. There are 13 residues in the CDR3. CDR1 and CDR2 (germline): MGHDK, SYGVNS. V lost 6 bases and J 1 base, leaving 9 bases between the germline ends. The CDR3 DNA reads TGTGCCAGCAGCGTCCCGCCCCAAGAGACCCAGTACTTC. Its translation is CASSVPPQETQYF.

The genes are TRBV19 and TRBJ2-7, with no clear D. This CDR3 is 13 amino acids long. Looked up from germline, CDR1 is LNHDA and CDR2 is SQIVND (reference sequence). V was cut by 6 bases and J by 3 bases, with 12 bases left in between. CDR3 loop: CASRGQDHYEQYF. The DNA for the CDR3 is TGTGCCAGTAGAGGTCAGGACCACTACGAGCAGTACTTC.

V and J are TRBV6-1 and TRBJ1-5; 10 bases map to TRBD1. From germline, CDR1 is MNHNS and CDR2 SASEGT. Germline trimming cut 2 bases from V and 2 bases from J; bases unmatched to any gene: 3. This CDR3 has 16 amino acids. In DNA, the CDR3 is TGTGCCAGCAGTGAACTCGGGACAGGGGGCAATCAGCCCCAGCATTTT. It codes for CASSELGTGGNQPQHF.

As to this clone: This specimen includes other DNA sequences encoding the same CDR3. This sequence joins TRBV30 and TRBJ1-1, with 7 nucleotides matching TRBD1. J gave up 1 base and V 4 bases, and 0 bases lay outside the gene matches. The germline V gene has CDR1 GTSNPN and CDR2 SVGIG (reference sequence). The CDR3 runs 12 residues. As DNA, the CDR3 is TGTGCCTGGACAGGGGGGAACACTGAAGCTTTCTTT. Amino acid sequence: CAWTGGNTEAFF.

The chain carries TRBV7-9 and TRBJ1-1; D is possibly TRBD1 (5 bases). Deletions cut 6 bases from V and 5 bases from J, with 19 bases between. The CDR3 runs to 15 residues. The germline V gene encodes CDR1 SEHNR and CDR2 FQNEAQ (reference sequence). The chain's CDR3 is CASRIHTDWGTEAFF. CDR3 coding DNA: TGTGCCAGCAGGATTCACACCGATTGGGGGACTGAAGCTTTCTTT. The entire variable domain, with the rest obtained from reference TRBV7-9 and TRBJ1-1, is as follows: DTGVSQNPRHKITKRGQNVTFRCDPISEHNRLYWYRQTLGQGPEFLTYFQNEAQLEKSRLLSDRFSAERPKGSFSTLEIQRTEQGDSAMYLCASRIHTDWGTEAFFGQGTRLTVV.

The gene calls are TRBV2 and TRBJ1-5; D might be TRBD1 (5 bases). Germline CDR1 reads SNHLY; CDR2 reads FYNNEI. CDR3 length equals 14 residues. V dropped 6 bases and J dropped 4 bases, with 13 bases sitting between them. In DNA, the CDR3 is TGTGCCAGCAGCGCCCGGGACTCTAATCAGCCCCAGCATTTT. Protein: CASSARDSNQPQHF.

This sequence joins TRBV7-9 and TRBJ2-1, with 10 nucleotides matching TRBD2. This CDR3 is built from 17 residues. Per the germline V gene, CDR1 is SEHNR and CDR2 is FQNEAQ (reference sequence). Unmatched junction bases numbered 13, after V lost 1 base and J lost 10 bases. The CDR3 DNA sequence: TGTGCCAGCAGCTTAGGGGGGTTATCGCTAGCGGGAGTAGAGCAGTTCTTC. Its protein product is CASSLGGLSLAGVEQFF. The whole variable domain, remainder taken from reference TRBV7-9 and TRBJ2-1, is DTGVSQNPRHKITKRGQNVTFRCDPISEHNRLYWYRQTLGQGPEFLTYFQNEAQLEKSRLLSDRFSAERPKGSFSTLEIQRTEQGDSAMYLCASSLGGLSLAGVEQFFGPGTRLTVL.

V usage is TRBV5-6 and J usage is TRBJ1-4, with D perhaps matching TRBD1 (6 bases). Germline V gene data show CDR1 as SGHDT and CDR2 as YYEEEE. V was clipped by 0 bases and J by 4 bases, with 10 bases between them. This CDR3 is built from 15 residues. The CDR3 DNA is TGTGCCAGCAGCTTGGTCGGACAGCTTAATGAAAAACTGTTTTTT. It specifies CASSLVGQLNEKLFF.

This chain uses TRBV9 with TRBJ2-7, with TRBD1 matching over 10 bases. V lost 1 base, J lost 1 base, and 5 bases stayed unmatched. The CDR3 spans 16 residues. Germline V lookup: CDR1 SGDLS, CDR2 YYNGEE. CDR3: CASSVLPGQGSYEQYF. The CDR3, as DNA: TGTGCCAGCAGCGTACTCCCGGGACAGGGGTCCTACGAGCAGTACTTC.

The CDR3: CATSKGEGNYGYTF. Here the CDR3 DNA reads TGTGCCACCAGCAAGGGGGAGGGTAACTATGGCTACACCTTC. The genes are TRBV15 and TRBJ1-2; D possibly corresponds to TRBD1 (6 bases). The CDR3 runs to 14 residues. Trimming took off 4 bases at V and 1 base at J, with 10 bases between the two ends. Germline V CDR1 and CDR2: LNHNV, YYDKDF (reference sequence).

V is TRBV7-3 and J is TRBJ2-1; 12 nucleotides match TRBD2. The CDR3 has 15 amino acids. V trimming: 5 bases; J trimming: 4 bases; junction bases outside the gene matches: 3. CDR1 and CDR2 from the germline V gene are SGHTA and FQGTGA. The CDR3 loop reads CASSKLAGGYNEQFF. The CDR3 region has the DNA TGTGCCAGCAGCAAACTAGCGGGAGGTTACAATGAGCAGTTCTTC.

The chain couples TRBV5-6 to TRBJ1-4; D call uncertain. Germline CDR1 reads SGHDT; CDR2 reads YYEEEE. CDR3 length equals 13 residues. V lost 4 bases to trimming and J lost 6 bases, with 10 bases between them. The CDR3 DNA reads TGTGCCAGCAGCCCGGGTCCCGATGAAAAACTGTTTTTT. Its protein product is CASSPGPDEKLFF.

This sequence joins TRBV4-3 and TRBJ1-1, with D uncertain. Germline V CDR1 and CDR2: LGHNA, YSLEER. V was clipped by 0 bases and J by 2 bases, with 10 bases between them. CDR3 length equals 15 residues. The chain's CDR3 is CASSQDEDPNTEAFF. DNA for the CDR3: TGCGCCAGCAGCCAAGATGAGGATCCTAACACTGAAGCTTTCTTT.

The V gene is TRBV9, the J gene TRBJ2-3; no definite D call. Trimming cost V 0 bases and J 0 bases, with 5 bases left between them. This CDR3 region has 14 residues. Germline CDR1 SGDLS, CDR2 YYNGEE. The chain's CDR3 is CASSVANSTDTQYF. The CDR3 DNA reads TGTGCCAGCAGCGTAGCGAATAGCACAGATACGCAGTATTTT.

DNA for the CDR3: TGTGCCAGCAGCCCCCGGGACCTTCATGGTGAGCAGTACTTC. Amino acid sequence: CASSPRDLHGEQYF. The chain recombines TRBV5-4 with TRBJ2-7, with D perhaps TRBD1 or TRBD2 (5 bases each). The CDR3 totals 14 residues. V lost 4 bases to trimming and J lost 7 bases, with 18 bases between them. From germline, CDR1 is SGHNT and CDR2 YYREEE (reference sequence).

The chain combines TRBV7-3 with TRBJ2-1; D remains unclear. V was cut by 6 bases and J by 4 bases, with 16 bases left in between. The CDR3 covers 15 residues. Germline V CDR1 and CDR2: SGHTA, FQGTGA. The CDR3 loop reads CASSPHSGPYNEQFF. The CDR3 nucleotides read TGTGCCAGCAGTCCACACTCGGGCCCTTACAATGAGCAGTTCTTC.

This clone was seen only once. This sample also contains other DNA sequences that code for the same CDR3. This chain links TRBV28 with TRBJ2-1; the match to TRBD2 covers 11 bases. The germline CDR1 and CDR2 sequences are MDHEN and SYDVKM. The CDR3 spans 15 residues. Losses at the gene ends were 2 bases for V and 4 bases for J; bases not matched to a gene: 1. The CDR3 here is CASSLGTSGYNEQFF. As DNA, the CDR3 is TGTGCCAGCAGTTTAGGGACTAGCGGATACAATGAGCAGTTCTTC.